These 32 T cell receptor beta chains share one sample of origin, sequenced in a study of cytomegalovirus exposure and HLA in healthy donors. PCR used 60 Vbeta primers and 13 Jbeta primers. Assay: immunoSEQ multiplex PCR; the TCRdb copy retains only in-frame clones and omits some. Among 150,000 to 200,000 clones listed, around 73% were seen once. The specimen sequenced was PBMCs. The receptor source for this set is a male donor in good health and CMV-seronegative.

The chain couples TRBV7-2 to TRBJ1-2; D not certain. The V and J ends lost 1 base and 4 bases respectively, with 7 bases between them. This CDR3 region has 13 residues. Germline-derived CDR1 and CDR2 are SGHTA and FQGNSA. CDR3 DNA sequence: TGTGCCAGCAGCTTAGATATCAGCTATGGCTACACCTTC. The encoded protein is CASSLDISYGYTF.

The chain recombines TRBV7-2 with TRBJ2-1; maybe TRBD1 (6 bases). The germline V gene encodes CDR1 SGHTA and CDR2 FQGNSA. With 5 bases removed from V and 7 bases from J, the gap between germline ends came to 21 bases. The CDR3 loop spans 16 amino acids. In DNA form, the CDR3 reads TGTGCCAGCAGCCGATTAGGGGGATCCTTGGGGAATGAGCAGTTCTTC. It encodes CASSRLGGSLGNEQFF.

The J gene is TRBJ2-2, the V gene TRBV5-1, with 10 nucleotides matching TRBD2. From germline, CDR1 is SGHRS and CDR2 YFSETQ. This CDR3 has 16 amino acids. Trimming took 0 bases from V and 8 from J; bases not matched to a gene: 7. For the CDR3, the DNA is TGCGCCAGCAGCTTGGTGGCTAGCGGGAGTCGTGGGGAGCTGTTTTTT. Amino acid sequence: CASSLVASGSRGELFF.

Concerning this clone: The junction and the germline gene differ at one end; a read error may be behind it. V and J are TRBV11-2 and TRBJ2-3; TRBD2 aligns across 11 bases. Germline assignment: CDR1 SGHAT and CDR2 FQNNGV. This CDR3 comprises 14 residues. The CDR3 sequence: CASNLAGGRDTQYF. As DNA, the CDR3 is TGTGCCAGCAACTTAGCGGGAGGGAGGGATACGCAGTATTTT. The full variable domain, in which reference TRBV11-2 and TRBJ2-3 provide the parts outside the CDR3, is EAGVAQSPRYKIIEKRQSVAFWCNPISGHATLYWYQQILGQGPKLLIQFQNNGVVDDSQLPKDRFSAERLKGVDSTLKIQPAKLEDSAVYLCASNLAGGRDTQYFGPGTRLTVL.

The gene calls are TRBV29-1 and TRBJ2-7, with D unclear. Looked up from germline, CDR1 is SQVTM and CDR2 is ANQGSEA. The CDR3 is 14 amino acids. V was cut by 0 bases and J by 0 bases, with 9 bases left in between. As DNA, the CDR3 is TGCAGCGTTGAAGAGGCAGGCCGCTCCTACGAGCAGTACTTC. It is translated as CSVEEAGRSYEQYF.

V and J are TRBV11-3 and TRBJ2-3, with D unclear. Germline CDR1 is SGHNT and CDR2 is YENEEA. The CDR3 loop spans 14 amino acids. Trimming stripped 0 bases from V and 6 bases from J, with 10 bases between. The CDR3 sequence is CASSLDRVLDTQYF. In DNA, the CDR3 is TGTGCCAGCAGCTTAGATCGGGTCTTGGATACGCAGTATTTT.

The chain employs TRBV18 and TRBJ1-1; possibly TRBD1 for D (5 bases). Germline CDR1 is KGHSH and CDR2 is LQKENI. V shed 0 bases and J shed 5 bases, with 13 bases lying between them. The CDR3 is made up of 15 amino acids. CDR3 sequence (DNA): TGTGCCAGCTCACCACCAGGCGGGGCAGGGACTGAAGCTTTCTTT. It codes for CASSPPGGAGTEAFF.

The chain couples TRBV6-4 to TRBJ2-2, with TRBD2 identical over 8 bases. This CDR3 has 16 residues. Trimming removed 7 bases from V and 5 bases from J; junction bases left unmatched: 12. The V gene's germline CDR1 is MRHNA and CDR2 SNTAGT. In DNA, the CDR3 is TGTGCCAGCACCCCGAGGGTCGGGAGGGAAACCGGGGAGCTGTTTTTT. It encodes CASTPRVGRETGELFF.

This clone was observed a few times. The J gene is TRBJ2-3, the V gene TRBV5-8; 13 nucleotides align to TRBD2. V shed 4 bases and J 1 base; nucleotides not matched to a gene: 3. This CDR3 has 16 residues. Germline CDR1 is SGHTS and CDR2 is YDEGEE. The CDR3 here is CASSVGLAGGTDTQYF. The CDR3 DNA follows: TGTGCCAGCAGCGTTGGACTAGCGGGGGGCACAGATACGCAGTATTTT.

This clone appeared a single time. The chain couples TRBV28 to TRBJ2-7; TRBD2 might be the D (5 bases). V was trimmed by 2 bases and J by 2 bases, leaving 10 bases between them. The germline gives CDR1 MDHEN, CDR2 SYDVKM. The CDR3 has 14 amino acids. In DNA form, the CDR3 reads TGTGCCAGCAGTTTAGGTGGGAGAACCTACGAGCAGTACTTC. It translates to CASSLGGRTYEQYF.

The chain has TRBV28 and TRBJ2-1, with D possibly being TRBD1 (8 bases). V was trimmed by 7 bases and J by 8 bases, leaving 21 bases between them. The CDR3 spans 15 residues. CDR1 is MDHEN and CDR2 is SYDVKM in the germline V gene. The DNA of the CDR3 is TGTGCCAGCATCCCCAGGGGGCGGGAGATCCATGAGCAGTTCTTC. Encoded protein: CASIPRGREIHEQFF.

The count of this clone is one. DNA for the CDR3: TGTGCCAGCAGTTTTTTTGGTAGCGGGAACACTGAAGCTTTCTTT. Its protein is CASSFFGSGNTEAFF. The V and J genes are TRBV28 and TRBJ1-1; D not resolved. CDR1 and CDR2 from the germline V gene are MDHEN and SYDVKM. The CDR3 consists of 15 residues. Between the trimmed V and J ends, which lost 3 bases and 1 base, there was a span of 12 bases. The full variable domain, completed using reference TRBV28 and TRBJ1-1, is DVKVTQSSRYLVKRTGEKVFLECVQDMDHENMFWYRQDPGLGLRLIYFSYDVKMKEKGDIPEGYSVSREKKERFSLILESASTNQTSMYLCASSFFGSGNTEAFFGQGTRLTVV.

The V call is TRBV7-3, the J call TRBJ2-3; D perhaps matches TRBD1 (9 bases). CDR3 size: 18 residues. Germline V gene lookup returns CDR1 SGHTA and CDR2 FQGTGA. V was clipped by 1 base and J by 4 bases, with 21 bases between them. This CDR3 is CASSLRPQGAGGADTQYF. In nucleotides, the CDR3 is TGTGCCAGCAGCTTAAGGCCACAGGGGGCGGGGGGTGCAGATACGCAGTATTTT.

The rearrangement joins TRBV7-2 to TRBJ1-5; 10 positions agree with TRBD1. Germline V gene data show CDR1 as SGHTA and CDR2 as FQGNSA. Trimming at V came to 5 bases and at J to 5 bases, leaving 9 bases not matched to a gene. The CDR3 is made up of 16 amino acids. CDR3 sequence: CASSPPGQGMHQPQHF. DNA for the CDR3: TGTGCCAGCAGCCCCCCGGGACAGGGGATGCATCAGCCCCAGCATTTT. Filled out from reference TRBV7-2 and TRBJ1-5, the complete variable domain reads GAGVSQSPSNKVTEKGKDVELRCDPISGHTALYWYRQSLGQGLEFLIYFQGNSAPDKSGLPSDRFSAERTGGSVSTLTIQRTQQEDSAVYLCASSPPGQGMHQPQHFGDGTRLSIL.

This clone was observed a handful of times. The rearrangement joins TRBV19 to TRBJ1-1; D uncertain. The CDR3 has 14 residues. Looked up from germline, CDR1 is LNHDA and CDR2 is SQIVND (reference sequence). V lost 3 bases and J lost 2, with 10 bases in between. The CDR3 DNA follows: TGTGCCAGTAGTATTGGGCCGATTAACACTGAAGCTTTCTTT. Translation gives CASSIGPINTEAFF.

The CDR3 coding sequence is TGTGCCGGGGGACAGGGGGCGGGGGACACTGAAGCTTTCTTT. Amino acid sequence: CAGGQGAGDTEAFF. The chain links TRBV6-6 to TRBJ1-1; 12 bases map to TRBD1. Germline CDR1 is MNHNY and CDR2 is SVGAGI (reference sequence). The V segment lost 11 bases and the J segment 3 bases; nucleotides outside the gene matches: 7. This CDR3 region has 14 residues.

The CDR3 nucleotides read TGTGCCAGCAGTCCACACAGGGGGAGGGGGGGTGAGCAGTACTTC. Protein sequence: CASSPHRGRGGEQYF. The J gene is TRBJ2-7, the V gene TRBV6-5; perhaps TRBD1 as D (8 bases). This CDR3 region has 15 residues. The V and J ends lost 5 bases and 7 bases respectively, with 21 bases between them. Germline values: CDR1 MNHEY, CDR2 SVGAGI.

V and J are TRBV11-2 and TRBJ2-7; 8 bases are shared with TRBD1. Germline V lookup: CDR1 SGHAT, CDR2 FQNNGV. Losses at the gene ends were 4 bases for V and 1 base for J; bases not matched to a gene: 9. CDR3 length: 16 amino acids. CDR3 in amino acids: CASSSTPGQVSYEQYF. In nucleotides, the CDR3 is TGTGCCAGCAGCTCGACACCGGGACAGGTTTCCTACGAGCAGTACTTC.

This clone came up a few times. The chain combines TRBV19 with TRBJ1-1; 7 bases are shared with TRBD1. From germline, CDR1 is LNHDA and CDR2 SQIVND (reference sequence). V shed 5 bases and J 5 bases; nucleotides not matched to a gene: 2. The CDR3 contains 12 residues. The DNA for the CDR3 is TGTGCCAGTAGTGTCAGGGGGACTGAAGCTTTCTTT. Its protein is CASSVRGTEAFF.

The chain uses TRBV30 and TRBJ2-3; D is uncertain. The CDR3 contains 12 residues. In germline, CDR1 is GTSNPN, CDR2 SVGIG (reference sequence). Trimming took off 0 bases at V and 5 bases at J, with 6 bases between the two ends. The CDR3 here is CAWSVLKDTQYF. As DNA, the CDR3 is TGTGCCTGGAGTGTACTCAAAGATACGCAGTATTTT.

The rearrangement uses TRBV9 and TRBJ2-7, with 8 bases aligning to TRBD1. Germline V lookup: CDR1 SGDLS, CDR2 YYNGEE. Trimming removed 3 bases from V and 2 bases from J; junction bases left unmatched: 7. This CDR3 has 15 residues. The CDR3 reads CASSEEPQGAYEQYF. As DNA, the CDR3 is TGTGCCAGCAGCGAGGAACCACAGGGGGCCTACGAGCAGTACTTC.

This clone occurred a few times. CDR3 sequence: CASSLGIGTDTQYF. The CDR3 region has the DNA TGTGCCAGCAGCTTAGGAATCGGGACAGATACGCAGTATTTT. This chain links TRBV7-3 with TRBJ2-3, with D unclear. The CDR3 contains 14 residues. The V and J ends lost 2 bases and 3 bases respectively, with 9 bases between them. The germline gives CDR1 SGHTA, CDR2 FQGTGA.

The gene calls are TRBV6-1 and TRBJ2-7; perhaps TRBD1 as D (6 bases). The germline gives CDR1 MNHNS, CDR2 SASEGT. The CDR3 contains 13 residues. V lost 6 bases and J lost 3, with 12 bases in between. This CDR3 reads CASRTTGYYEQYF. The CDR3 DNA reads as TGTGCCAGCAGAACCACAGGGTACTACGAGCAGTACTTC.

The chain links TRBV4-2 to TRBJ1-2; D might be TRBD1 (6 bases). Per the germline V gene, CDR1 is LGHNA and CDR2 is YNFKEQ. The CDR3 runs to 14 residues. Trimming left V 2 bases short and J 2 bases short, with 9 bases between. The CDR3 loop reads CASSQTRGNYGYTF. CDR3 nucleotides: TGTGCCAGCAGCCAAACTAGGGGGAACTATGGCTACACCTTC.

The rearrangement links TRBV27 to TRBJ2-1; a possible D gene is TRBD2 (6 bases). The CDR3 is made up of 14 amino acids. Germline CDR1 reads MNHEY; CDR2 reads SMNVEV (reference sequence). Trimming pared 3 bases from V and 3 bases from J, leaving 9 bases between. The CDR3 is CASSFPGLYNEQFF. CDR3 bases: TGTGCCAGCAGTTTTCCGGGACTCTACAATGAGCAGTTCTTC.

The CDR3: CASSPPGVKDTIYF. The CDR3 DNA is TGTGCCAGCAGCCCACCGGGTGTTAAGGACACCATATATTTT. The chain combines TRBV9 with TRBJ1-3; no clear D. The CDR3 is 14 amino acids. Germline CDR1 is SGDLS and CDR2 is YYNGEE. Trimming took 4 bases from V and 8 from J, leaving 16 bases between them.

The CDR3 sequence: CATSRDRAYTGELFF. CDR3 bases: TGTGCCACCAGCAGAGACAGGGCTTACACCGGGGAGCTGTTTTTT. The gene calls are TRBV15 and TRBJ2-2, with D possibly being TRBD1 (5 bases). The CDR3 loop spans 15 amino acids. The ends were cut back, 0 bases at V and 3 bases at J, with 8 bases in the middle. CDR1 is LNHNV and CDR2 is YYDKDF in the germline V gene (reference sequence).

This clone was found a few times. This chain joins TRBV9 and TRBJ1-1; unclear D gene. CDR1 and CDR2 (germline): SGDLS, YYNGEE. This CDR3 is built from 14 residues. Between the trimmed V and J ends, which lost 5 bases and 1 base, there was a span of 12 bases. The CDR3 sequence: CASSTNGRNTEAFF. The CDR3 DNA follows: TGTGCCAGCAGTACCAACGGGAGGAACACTGAAGCTTTCTTT. The variable domain in full, with the rest retrieved from reference TRBV9 and TRBJ1-1, is DSGVTQTPKHLITATGQRVTLRCSPRSGDLSVYWYQQSLDQGLQFLIQYYNGEERAKGNILERFSAQQFPDLHSELNLSSLELGDSALYFCASSTNGRNTEAFFGQGTRLTVV.

V usage is TRBV30 and J usage is TRBJ2-7, with D possibly TRBD1 on 6 matching bases. Trimming removed 5 bases at V and 0 bases at J, with 8 bases between. The germline CDR1 and CDR2 sequences are GTSNPN and SVGIG (reference sequence). This CDR3 comprises 12 residues. CDR3 nucleotide sequence: TGTGCCTGGGCAGGGGTCTCCTACGAGCAGTACTTC. This codes for CAWAGVSYEQYF.

The CDR3 sequence: CASKELGNQPQHF. CDR3 sequence (DNA): TGTGCCAGTAAGGAGCTTGGCAATCAGCCCCAGCATTTT. The chain is built from TRBV19 and TRBJ1-5; D not resolved. Looked up from germline, CDR1 is LNHDA and CDR2 is SQIVND (reference sequence). This CDR3 contains 13 residues. Trimming stripped 7 bases from V and 2 bases from J, with 9 bases between.

This clone was seen a handful of times. The rearrangement links TRBV5-1 to TRBJ2-7, with D perhaps matching TRBD2 (5 bases). Trimming took 3 bases from V and 2 from J, leaving 12 bases between them. The CDR3 is made up of 14 amino acids. CDR1 and CDR2 (germline): SGHRS, YFSETQ. This CDR3 is CASSSRTDTYEQYF. For the CDR3, the DNA is TGCGCCAGCAGCTCTCGGACTGACACCTACGAGCAGTACTTC. The variable domain in full, completed from reference TRBV5-1 and TRBJ2-7, reads KAGVTQTPRYLIKTRGQQVTLSCSPISGHRSVSWYQQTPGQGLQFLFEYFSETQRNKGNFPGRFSGRQFSNSRSEMNVSTLELGDSALYLCASSSRTDTYEQYFGPGTRLTVT.

The sample holds one count of this clone. The V gene is TRBV2, the J gene TRBJ2-1, with TRBD2 identical over 13 bases. The CDR3 sequence is 17 residues long. The V segment lost 9 bases and the J segment 5 bases; nucleotides outside the gene matches: 13. Per germline, CDR1 SNHLY and CDR2 FYNNEI. Here the CDR3 DNA reads TGTGCCAGTACCGGGACGATTGGACTAGCGGGGGACAATGAGCAGTTCTTC. Its translation is CASTGTIGLAGDNEQFF.